This TCR beta chain was captured by sequencing in a study of graft-versus-host responses after intestinal transplantation. Study as a whole: Uniformly, recipients were administered anti-thymocyte globulin induction with subsequent tacrolimus and steroids for about 3 years.

Generated by immunoSEQ multiplex PCR, the TCRdb table keeps only in-frame clones and is missing some. The top ten hold 4% of the sample, which has about 73,000 clones, almost 90% seen once. The CDR3 contains 19 residues. Germline V CDR1 and CDR2: MNHEY, SMNVEV (reference sequence). Trimming took 4 bases from V and 2 from J; bases not matched to a gene: 16. Comments on this clone: Its antigen remains unknown.

Study-level results: Peak circulating GvH clone levels tracked with early post-transplant HvG declines. Patients who carried graft-donor T cell macrochimerism also had high graft-versus-host to host-versus-graft clonal ratios in their allografts. Detected in recipient marrow were GvH clones, some of which were first observed in ileum or blood.

The clonotype was recovered from a human donor who was the organ donor for an intestinal transplant. The sequencing used unstimulated CD8+ T cells sorted from spleen or lymph node cells, collected before transplant. V is TRBV27 and J is TRBJ2-3; 9 bases line up with TRBD2. CDR3 region: CASSSLFPFAGGITDTQYF. CDR3 nucleotide sequence: TGTGCCAGCAGTTCTCTATTCCCCTTTGCGGGGGGGATCACAGATACGCAGTATTTT.